A single sample gave rise to the 8 T cell receptor beta chains below, sequenced in a study of shared clonotypes between healthy human individuals. Sequenced by immunoSEQ multiplex PCR; TCRdb stores in-frame clones only, minus some. The table lists about 1,500,000 clones, 96% of them singletons. Input material: naive CD4+ T cells sorted from blood. The subset was: CD45RA+ positively selected. These TCRs come from a man younger than 45 in good health.

This chain joins TRBV7-2 and TRBJ2-2; TRBD2 aligns across 7 bases. Trimming took 5 bases from V and 7 from J; bases not matched to a gene: 10. The germline CDR1 and CDR2 sequences are SGHTA and FQGNSA. This CDR3 is 15 amino acids long. In DNA form, the CDR3 reads TGTGCCAGCAGCCGAATAGCGGGTTTGAGCGGGGAGCTGTTTTTT. Residues: CASSRIAGLSGELFF.

CDR3 sequence (DNA): TGTGCCATCAGGGGGACAGGTGGGCAGCCCCAGCATTTT. As protein: CAIRGTGGQPQHF. The chain is built from TRBV10-3 and TRBJ1-5, with 8 nucleotides matching TRBD1. The CDR3 has 13 amino acids. V shed 6 bases and J 7 bases; nucleotides not matched to a gene: 5. In germline, CDR1 is ENHRY, CDR2 SYGVKD.

The chain recombines TRBV4-1 with TRBJ1-4; the D is unclear. Looked up from germline, CDR1 is MGHRA and CDR2 is YSYEKL. V lost 3 bases, J lost 0 bases, and 8 bases lay in between. The CDR3 runs to 15 residues. The CDR3 DNA sequence: TGCGCCAGCAGCCAGCCCGGGGCAACTAATGAAAAACTGTTTTTT. Residues: CASSQPGATNEKLFF.

The chain links TRBV21-1 to TRBJ1-5; TRBD1, as called in the table, went unchecked against the DNA. TRBV21-1 is marked as a pseudogene. The CDR3 consists of 14 residues. This CDR3 is CASSNRGLCQPQHF. DNA for the CDR3: TGTGCCAGCTCAAACAGGGGTCTTTGTCAGCCCCAGCATTTT.

The chain joins TRBV5-1 to TRBJ2-1, with 10 nucleotides matching TRBD2. Germline V gives CDR1 SGHRS, CDR2 YFSETQ. CDR3 size: 17 residues. V lost 0 bases, J lost 3 bases, and 6 bases stayed unmatched. The CDR3 DNA reads TGCGCCAGCAGCTTGGGGCCCGTAGCGGGAGGCTACAATGAGCAGTTCTTC. Protein sequence: CASSLGPVAGGYNEQFF.

This chain uses TRBV9 with TRBJ1-1; 10 bases line up with TRBD1. This CDR3 contains 16 residues. V lost 3 bases, J lost 1 base, and 6 bases stayed unmatched. Per germline, CDR1 SGDLS and CDR2 YYNGEE. CDR3 in amino acids: CASSGGQGGTNTEAFF. CDR3 nucleotides: TGTGCCAGCAGCGGCGGACAGGGGGGGACGAACACTGAAGCTTTCTTT.

V usage is TRBV11-2 and J usage is TRBJ2-1; TRBD2 matches 7 bases. This CDR3 has 16 amino acids. After removal of 1 base from V and 4 bases from J, the junction contained 7 bases not matched to a gene. CDR1 is SGHAT, CDR2 FQNNGV, per germline. The CDR3: CASSLVLLAPYNEQFF. The CDR3 region has the DNA TGTGCCAGCAGCTTAGTTCTACTAGCGCCGTACAATGAGCAGTTCTTC.

The chain uses TRBV10-3 and TRBJ2-3, with D possibly TRBD2 on 6 matching bases. This CDR3 is 13 amino acids long. Per the germline V gene, CDR1 is ENHRY and CDR2 is SYGVKD. V lost 7 bases and J 1 base, leaving 9 bases between the germline ends. In DNA form, the CDR3 reads TGTGCCATCACGTTAGCGGGCACAGATACGCAGTATTTT. Encoded protein: CAITLAGTDTQYF.